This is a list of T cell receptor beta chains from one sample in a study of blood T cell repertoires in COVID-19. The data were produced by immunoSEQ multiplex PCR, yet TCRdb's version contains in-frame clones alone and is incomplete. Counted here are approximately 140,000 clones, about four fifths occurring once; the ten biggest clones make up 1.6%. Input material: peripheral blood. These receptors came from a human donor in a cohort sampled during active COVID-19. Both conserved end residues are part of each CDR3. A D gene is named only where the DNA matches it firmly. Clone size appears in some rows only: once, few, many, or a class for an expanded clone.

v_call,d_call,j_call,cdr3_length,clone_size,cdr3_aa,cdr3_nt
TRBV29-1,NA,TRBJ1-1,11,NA,CSVGRGTEAFF,TGCAGCGTTGGAAGGGGCACTGAAGCTTTCTTT
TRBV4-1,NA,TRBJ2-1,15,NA,CASSQSTSPYNEQFF,TGCGCCAGCAGCCAGTCGACTAGTCCCTACAATGAGCAGTTCTTC
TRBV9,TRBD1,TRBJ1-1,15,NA,CASSARDRGWTEAFF,TGTGCCAGCAGCGCCCGGGACAGGGGATGGACTGAAGCTTTCTTT
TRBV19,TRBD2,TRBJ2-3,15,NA,CASGQPGLAGDTQYF,TGTGCCAGCGGACAGCCGGGACTAGCGGGAGATACGCAGTATTTT
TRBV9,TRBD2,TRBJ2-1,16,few,CASSAGLAEIGNEQFF,TGTGCCAGCAGCGCCGGACTAGCGGAGATAGGGAATGAGCAGTTCTTC
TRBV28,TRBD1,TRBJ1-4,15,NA,CASSVRDRFGRKLFF,TGTGCCAGCAGTGTAAGGGACAGGTTTGGTCGAAAACTGTTTTTT
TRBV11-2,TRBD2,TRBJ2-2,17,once,CASSPRASGPNTGELFF,TGTGCCAGCAGCCCTAGGGCTAGCGGCCCTAACACCGGGGAGCTGTTTTTT
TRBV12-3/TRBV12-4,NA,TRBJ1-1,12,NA,CASREGDTEAFF,TGTGCCAGCAGAGAGGGGGACACTGAAGCTTTCTTT
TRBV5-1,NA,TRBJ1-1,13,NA,CASSFSVNTEAFF,TGCGCCAGCAGCTTTTCCGTGAACACTGAAGCTTTCTTT
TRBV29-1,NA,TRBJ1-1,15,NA,CSASSTAVWNTEAFF,TGCAGCGCCTCGTCGACAGCCGTTTGGAACACTGAAGCTTTCTTT